The 23 T cell receptor beta chains presented below share a single source sample, sequenced in a study of T-cell reconstitution after alpha-beta-depleted transplantation in children. Unique molecular identifiers were built into the TCRbeta library. TCRdb re-derived calls from the PCR reads in MiXCR, one entry per CDR3 protein. Seen here are some 600,000 distinct CDR3 sequences, 10% to 15% observed once, and the top ten hold 2.2%. The material sequenced was PBMCs, mostly from graft donor cells, taken 360 days after TCRalphabeta/CD19-depleted stem cell transplant. The receptor set was obtained from a male patient younger than 18 who had a stem cell transplant for acute myeloid leukemia, so the T cells may come from the graft donor.

The chain recombines TRBV13 with TRBJ1-6, with D possibly matching TRBD1 (6 bases). Germline V gene lookup returns CDR1 PRHDT and CDR2 FYEKMQ (reference sequence). This CDR3 contains 15 residues. Trimming cost V 4 bases and J 9 bases, with 16 bases left between them. The CDR3 DNA is TGTGCCAGCAGCTCCCCGGGAGGGGGAACTTCACCCCTCCACTTT. This translates into CASSSPGGGTSPLHF. Based on the CDR3 plus reference TRBV13 and TRBJ1-6, the full variable domain is AAGVIQSPRHLIKEKRETATLKCYPIPRHDTVYWYQQGPGQDPQFLISFYEKMQSDKGSIPDRFSAQQFSDYHSELNMSSLELGDSALYFCASSSPGGGTSPLHFGNGTRLTVT.

This clonotype was seen only a few times. V gene TRBV20-1 combines with J gene TRBJ2-7; D is uncertain. Per germline, CDR1 DFQATT and CDR2 SNEGSKA (reference sequence). The V gene lost 2 bases and the J gene lost 4 bases, with 12 bases spanning the gap. The CDR3 is 13 amino acids. The CDR3 spells CSARTLPGYEQYF. The CDR3 DNA follows: TGCAGTGCTAGAACCCTACCGGGTTACGAGCAGTACTTC.

A word on this clonotype: A read error may explain this, as a much larger clone is one base away. This chain uses TRBV28 with TRBJ2-5; D might be TRBD2 (6 bases). The germline V gene encodes CDR1 MDHEN and CDR2 SYDVKM. This CDR3 spans 18 amino acids. The CDR3 reads CASTLQMSRAWGEETQYF. In DNA form, the CDR3 reads TGTGCCAGCACTTTACAGATGAGCAGGGCCTGGGGGGAAGAGACCCAGTACTTC.

This clonotype was observed at least ten times. J is TRBJ2-7 and V is TRBV30; a weak D match, TRBD1 (7 bases). The CDR3 has 11 residues. Germline loops: CDR1 GTSNPN, CDR2 SVGIG (reference sequence). The V end lost 4 bases, the J end lost 6 bases, and 10 bases lay between the germline ends. The CDR3 sequence is CAWMEGAEQYF. The CDR3 nucleotides read TGTGCCTGGATGGAGGGGGCCGAGCAGTACTTC.

This clonotype came up many times. The V gene is TRBV6-5, the J gene TRBJ2-3; TRBD2 matches 9 bases. The CDR3 covers 17 residues. V was pared by 0 bases and J by 4 bases, with 8 bases of the junction left unmatched. CDR1 is MNHEY, CDR2 SVGAGI, per germline. CDR3 amino acids: CASSYSRLAGSPDTQYF. CDR3 DNA: TGTGCCAGCAGTTACTCCCGGCTAGCGGGAAGTCCAGATACGCAGTATTTT.

In this sample, this clonotype turned up a few times. The J gene is TRBJ1-3, the V gene TRBV7-8; D is unclear. CDR3 length: 15 amino acids. Trimming left V 3 bases short and J 0 bases short, with 9 bases between. Germline CDR1 is SGHVS and CDR2 is FQNEAQ. CDR3 sequence (DNA): TGTGCCAGCAGCTTCTCCGGCTTCTCTGGAAACACCATATATTTT. Translating gives CASSFSGFSGNTIYF.

Only one count was recorded for this clonotype. The rearrangement uses TRBV5-1 and TRBJ2-7; 7 bases fit TRBD2. Per the germline V gene, CDR1 is SGHRS and CDR2 is YFSETQ. V shed 0 bases, J shed 7 bases, and the junction held 7 bases outside the gene matches. The CDR3 totals 14 residues. The CDR3 DNA reads TGCGCCAGCAGCTTGGTCGGGACTACAGAGGAGCAGTACTTC. It specifies CASSLVGTTEEQYF. Complete variable domain (other parts from reference TRBV5-1 and TRBJ2-7): KAGVTQTPRYLIKTRGQQVTLSCSPISGHRSVSWYQQTPGQGLQFLFEYFSETQRNKGNFPGRFSGRQFSNSRSEMNVSTLELGDSALYLCASSLVGTTEEQYFGPGTRLTVT.

The rearrangement uses TRBV12-3 or TRBV12-4 and TRBJ2-2, with 10 bases aligning to TRBD2. J lost 4 bases, V lost 5 bases, and 4 bases had no gene match. This CDR3 region has 15 residues. The chain's CDR3 is CASSRTSGTTGELFF. Written as DNA, the CDR3 is TGTGCCAGCAGTCGGACTAGCGGAACCACCGGGGAGCTGTTTTTT.

In this sample, this clonotype turned up a few times. The chain has TRBV29-1 and TRBJ2-5; no firm D call. Germline CDR1 is SQVTM and CDR2 is ANQGSEA. The CDR3 extends over 9 amino acids. V lost 3 bases, J lost 7 bases, and 3 bases lay in between. The CDR3 loop is CSVDGTQYF. CDR3 nucleotides: TGCAGCGTTGATGGGACCCAGTACTTC.

The chain links TRBV5-1 to TRBJ2-7, with 10 bases aligning to TRBD2. The CDR3 contains 21 residues. Germline lookup yields CDR1 SGHRS and CDR2 YFSETQ. V trimming: 0 bases; J trimming: 0 bases; junction bases outside the gene matches: 18. Here the CDR3 reads CASSLGPPTGIGLADSYEQYF. CDR3 in DNA: TGCGCCAGCAGCTTGGGGCCCCCAACAGGGATCGGACTAGCGGACTCCTACGAGCAGTACTTC. Supplemented by reference TRBV5-1 and TRBJ2-7, the full variable domain reads KAGVTQTPRYLIKTRGQQVTLSCSPISGHRSVSWYQQTPGQGLQFLFEYFSETQRNKGNFPGRFSGRQFSNSRSEMNVSTLELGDSALYLCASSLGPPTGIGLADSYEQYFGPGTRLTVT.

In this sample, this clonotype turned up a few times. This chain joins TRBV28 and TRBJ1-3; 7 bases line up with TRBD1. J gave up 0 bases and V 1 base, and 15 bases lay outside the gene matches. The germline V gene encodes CDR1 MDHEN and CDR2 SYDVKM. The CDR3 covers 20 residues. The CDR3 nucleotides read TGTGCCAGCAGTTTATCTTGGGACAGAAGAGGGAGGAACTCTGGAAACACCATATATTTT. It encodes CASSLSWDRRGRNSGNTIYF.

This clonotype was counted at least ten times. V is TRBV7-9 and J is TRBJ2-7, with 9 bases aligning to TRBD2. The CDR3 sequence is 15 residues long. The J segment lost 5 bases and the V segment lost 1 base, leaving 6 bases of the junction unmatched. Germline V lookup: CDR1 SEHNR, CDR2 FQNEAQ (reference sequence). The chain's CDR3 is CASSLVWTSVHEQYF. The CDR3 nucleotides are TGTGCCAGCAGCTTAGTTTGGACTAGCGTCCACGAGCAGTACTTC. The complete variable domain, with remaining parts taken from reference TRBV7-9 and TRBJ2-7, reads DTGVSQNPRHKITKRGQNVTFRCDPISEHNRLYWYRQTLGQGPEFLTYFQNEAQLEKSRLLSDRFSAERPKGSFSTLEIQRTEQGDSAMYLCASSLVWTSVHEQYFGPGTRLTVT.

This clonotype came up a few times. This chain connects TRBV5-1 to TRBJ2-7; 9 nucleotides align to TRBD1. Looked up from germline, CDR1 is SGHRS and CDR2 is YFSETQ. Germline trimming cut 2 bases from V and 3 bases from J; bases unmatched to any gene: 6. The CDR3 contains 15 residues. The CDR3 DNA is TGCGCCAGCAGCTTACCTCCGGGACAGGGCTACGAGCAGTACTTC. Its translation: CASSLPPGQGYEQYF.

This sequence joins TRBV12-3 or TRBV12-4 and TRBJ2-7, with TRBD2 identical over 13 bases. After removal of 7 bases from V and 6 bases from J, the junction contained 15 bases not matched to a gene. The CDR3 is 17 amino acids. The CDR3 region is CASTLLQGLAGVTEQYF. CDR3 nucleotide sequence: TGTGCCAGCACCTTATTGCAAGGACTAGCGGGAGTTACCGAGCAGTACTTC.

This clonotype was seen only a few times. V gene TRBV28 combines with J gene TRBJ2-3, with TRBD1 as a possible D gene (5 bases). The CDR3 has 15 residues. V shed 4 bases and J shed 0 bases, with 11 bases lying between them. Germline V gene data show CDR1 as MDHEN and CDR2 as SYDVKM. Here the CDR3 reads CASSSDRYSTDTQYF. CDR3 DNA sequence: TGTGCCAGCAGTTCCGACAGATATAGCACAGATACGCAGTATTTT.

This clonotype was seen a few times. The V and J genes are TRBV29-1 and TRBJ2-5; D is unclear. V lost 3 bases and J 2 bases, leaving 10 bases between the germline ends. Germline assignment: CDR1 SQVTM and CDR2 ANQGSEA. The length of the CDR3 is 13 residues. The DNA for the CDR3 is TGCAGCGTTGATGGGCAGAGACAAGAGACCCAGTACTTC. Its translation is CSVDGQRQETQYF.

The chain has TRBV12-3 or TRBV12-4 and TRBJ1-3; the D gene is possibly TRBD1 (6 bases). The CDR3 extends over 18 amino acids. The V gene lost 8 bases and the J gene lost 0 bases, with 23 bases spanning the gap. The CDR3 region is CASDSLKQGLSSGNTIYF. DNA of the CDR3: TGTGCCAGCGATTCCTTGAAACAGGGCCTAAGCTCTGGAAACACCATATATTTT.

The chain couples TRBV21-1 to TRBJ1-5; TRBD1, the D gene given by the table, was not confirmed from the DNA. TRBV21-1 is marked as a pseudogene. The CDR3 totals 15 residues. The CDR3 DNA is TGTGCCAGCAGCGCCTCAGACAGGGTCAGGCAGCCCCAGCATTTT. Its translation: CASSASDRVRQPQHF.

This clonotype was counted many times. The V call is TRBV6-2 or TRBV6-3, the J call TRBJ2-7; 8 bases match TRBD2. This CDR3 is 15 amino acids long. Germline CDR1 and CDR2: MNHEY and SVGEGT. The ends lost 2 bases at V and 1 base at J; junction bases unmatched: 4. The CDR3 loop reads CASSYDGGRSYEQYF. Here the CDR3 DNA reads TGTGCCAGCAGTTACGATGGCGGGAGGTCCTACGAGCAGTACTTC.

This clonotype was counted many times. The V call is TRBV7-6, the J call TRBJ2-3, with D uncertain. The CDR3 has 13 residues. Germline V gene sequence: CDR1 SGHVS, CDR2 FNYEAQ. Trimming pared 4 bases from V and 5 bases from J, leaving 10 bases between. CDR3 residues: CASSSRSRDTQYF. The CDR3 region has the DNA TGTGCCAGCAGCTCCAGATCAAGAGATACGCAGTATTTT.

This clonotype appeared a few times. J is TRBJ2-5 and V is TRBV28; D is perhaps TRBD1 or TRBD2 (5 bases each). The ends were cut back, 4 bases at V and 3 bases at J, with 15 bases in the middle. This CDR3 is built from 15 residues. Germline V gives CDR1 MDHEN, CDR2 SYDVKM. The CDR3 region is CASSSQDGTEETQYF. The CDR3 DNA sequence: TGTGCCAGCAGTTCCCAGGACGGGACCGAAGAGACCCAGTACTTC.

The chain uses TRBV30 and TRBJ2-1; D is possibly TRBD1 or TRBD2 (6 bases each). The CDR3 runs 15 residues. Germline loops: CDR1 GTSNPN, CDR2 SVGIG (reference sequence). V dropped 3 bases and J dropped 8 bases, with 20 bases sitting between them. This CDR3 reads CAWRRGDGGVHEQFF. CDR3 sequence (DNA): TGTGCCTGGAGACGAGGCGACGGGGGCGTCCATGAGCAGTTCTTC.

Note on this clonotype: A much larger clonotype is one base distant, so this may be a read error. In this CDR3 the conserved last residue, phenylalanine or tryptophan, is missing, so a read error is likely. J is TRBJ1-5 and V is TRBV29-1; possibly TRBD1 for D (6 bases). The CDR3 is made up of 13 amino acids. V gave up 6 bases and J gave up 6 bases, with 15 bases separating them. Germline values: CDR1 SQVTM, CDR2 ANQGSEA. The CDR3, as DNA: TGCAGCGTGGGGGGCAGGGGCGGTCAGCCCCAGCATTAT. As protein: CSVGGRGGQPQHY.